The next 5 T cell receptor beta chains were all read from a single sample in a study of read filtering for tumor transcriptome and immune sequencing. Molecular barcoded adaptors covering alpha/delta and beta/gamma chains were used on 400 to 450 ng RNA. TCRdb called the reads again in MiXCR, with one record for every CDR3 protein. The table shows 5,000 to 6,000 distinct CDR3 sequences, with just over 20% occurring only once. The sample consisted of a population of CD138-negative cells sorted from bone marrow. These receptors were taken from a donor at least 40 years old with multiple myeloma.

This clonotype showed up many times. The rearrangement uses TRBV14 and TRBJ1-2, with TRBD1 matching over 8 bases. The CDR3 is 13 amino acids. Per the germline V gene, CDR1 is SGHDN and CDR2 is FVKESK. V trimming: 4 bases; J trimming: 7 bases; junction bases outside the gene matches: 5. The CDR3 DNA reads TGTGCCAGCAGCCCCGACAGGGGACGTGGCTACACCTTC. Encoded protein: CASSPDRGRGYTF.

On this clonotype: The junction and the germline gene differ at one end; a read error may be behind it. The chain is built from TRBV20-1 and TRBJ2-7; 10 bases line up with TRBD2. CDR3 length: 13 residues. The germline V gene has CDR1 DFQATT and CDR2 SNEGSKA (reference sequence). The CDR3 is CSGGTSAFDEQYF. The CDR3 nucleotides read TGCAGTGGCGGGACTAGCGCGTTTGACGAGCAGTACTTT.

In the case of this clonotype: A far larger clone differs by one base, so this is likely a read error. The chain employs TRBV7-2 and TRBJ2-1; possibly TRBD2 for D (6 bases). The germline V gene encodes CDR1 SGHTA and CDR2 FQGNSA. This CDR3 is built from 15 residues. As DNA, the CDR3 is TGTGCCGGCAGCTTATCCCCGGGAGTGGGGAATGAGCAGTTCTTC. Amino acids: CAGSLSPGVGNEQFF.

This clonotype has only a few counts. It may be a read error: a sequence one base away is much more abundant. The chain combines TRBV6-4 with TRBJ2-3; D assignment may be TRBD1 or TRBD2 (6 bases each). The CDR3 is 16 amino acids. Germline V CDR1 and CDR2: MRHNA, SNTAGT. The CDR3 reads CASSMGGHPTTDTLYF. The CDR3 coding sequence is TGTGCCAGCAGTATGGGGGGACACCCCACGACAGATACGCTGTATTTT.

This clonotype appeared many times. A much larger clone sits a single nucleotide away, making a read error possible. The chain recombines TRBV12-3 or TRBV12-4 with TRBJ1-4; perhaps TRBD1 as D (6 bases). This CDR3 comprises 13 residues. CDR3 nucleotides: TGTGCCAGCAAGGGGGTGGAAAGCGAAAAACTGTGTTTT. Amino acids: CASKGVESEKLCF.